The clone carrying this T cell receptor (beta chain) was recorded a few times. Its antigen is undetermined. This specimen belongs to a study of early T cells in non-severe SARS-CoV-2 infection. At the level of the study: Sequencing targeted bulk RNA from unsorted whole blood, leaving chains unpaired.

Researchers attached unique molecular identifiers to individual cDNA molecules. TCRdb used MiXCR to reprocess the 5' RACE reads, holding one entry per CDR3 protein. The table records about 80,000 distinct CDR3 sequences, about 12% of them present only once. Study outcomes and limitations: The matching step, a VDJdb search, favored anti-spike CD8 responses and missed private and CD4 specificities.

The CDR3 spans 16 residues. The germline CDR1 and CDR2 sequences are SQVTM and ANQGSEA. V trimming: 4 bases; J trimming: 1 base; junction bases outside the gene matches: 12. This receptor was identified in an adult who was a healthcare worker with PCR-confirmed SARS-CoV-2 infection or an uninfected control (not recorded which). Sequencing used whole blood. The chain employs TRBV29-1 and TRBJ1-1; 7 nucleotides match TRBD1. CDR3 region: CSVAGEGATGNTEAFF. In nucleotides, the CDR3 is TGCAGCGTTGCAGGCGAGGGGGCGACGGGGAACACTGAAGCTTTCTTT. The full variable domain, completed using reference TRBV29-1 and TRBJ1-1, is SAVISQKPSRDICQRGTSLTIQCQVDSQVTMMFWYRQQPGQSLTLIATANQGSEATYESGFVIDKFPISRPNLTFSTLTVSNMSPEDSSIYLCSVAGEGATGNTEAFFGQGTRLTVV.